These 14 T cell receptor beta chains share one sample of origin, sequenced in a study of PD-1 blockade in classical Hodgkin lymphoma. Time point indicated: cycle 4 day 1 (C4D1), after 6 weeks of nivolumab. Brentuximab vedotin exposure varied among the patients, all of whom had relapsed after autologous stem cell transplantation. CD4+ T cells were purified from thawed PBMCs by negative selection. Libraries were prepared by immunoSEQ multiplex PCR; TCRdb keeps only in-frame clonotypes and omits some of them. The sample records almost 30,000 clones, roughly 80% being singletons. The input for sequencing was CD4+ T cells from blood, taken before the fourth cycle of nivolumab. The receptors were gathered from a human donor with classical Hodgkin lymphoma.

This clone was observed a handful of times. The chain is built from TRBV19 and TRBJ1-1; D remains ambiguous. Germline V gene sequence: CDR1 LNHDA, CDR2 SQIVND (reference sequence). The ends were cut back, 3 bases at V and 0 bases at J, with 8 bases in the middle. The CDR3 has 14 amino acids. Here the CDR3 DNA reads TGTGCCAGTAGTATGGATTCCTTGAACACTGAAGCTTTCTTT. Translating gives CASSMDSLNTEAFF.

The chain uses TRBV19 and TRBJ2-5; 14 bases are a match to TRBD2. The CDR3 is made up of 16 amino acids. CDR1 LNHDA and CDR2 SQIVND come from the germline V gene (reference sequence). V trimming: 5 bases; J trimming: 7 bases; junction bases outside the gene matches: 9. The chain's CDR3 is CASSSGLAGGWATQYF. CDR3 nucleotide sequence: TGTGCCAGTAGTTCCGGACTAGCGGGGGGTTGGGCGACCCAGTACTTC.

V is TRBV5-4 and J is TRBJ2-5, with 7 bases lining up with TRBD1. The CDR3 length is 12 residues. J gave up 7 bases and V 0 bases, and 0 bases lay outside the gene matches. CDR1 and CDR2 (germline): SGHNT, YYREEE (reference sequence). CDR3 protein: CASSLDRGTQYF. The CDR3 DNA sequence: TGTGCCAGCAGCTTGGACAGGGGGACCCAGTACTTC.

This sequence joins TRBV25-1 and TRBJ2-4; 7 bases are shared with TRBD2. The V and J ends lost 2 bases and 3 bases, in that order; junction bases with no gene match: 4. CDR3 size: 15 residues. CDR1 is MGHDK and CDR2 is SYGVNS in the germline V gene. Here the CDR3 DNA reads TGTGCCAGCAGTGAAACCGGGGGGAACAAAAACATTCAGTACTTC. Translated: CASSETGGNKNIQYF.

V usage is TRBV5-1 and J usage is TRBJ2-2; no clear D gene. Per germline, CDR1 SGHRS and CDR2 YFSETQ. The CDR3 has 14 amino acids. V lost 4 bases and J 3 bases, leaving 10 bases between the germline ends. Here the CDR3 DNA reads TGCGCCAGCAGCCGTTTGAGCGACACCGGGGAGCTGTTTTTT. Protein: CASSRLSDTGELFF.

The chain combines TRBV28 with TRBJ1-6; 8 bases are shared with TRBD1. The germline CDR1 and CDR2 sequences are MDHEN and SYDVKM. This CDR3 is built from 15 residues. The junction had 3 bases not matched to a gene; V was cut back by 3 bases and J by 5 bases. The CDR3 spells CASSLSTGDNSPLHF. The CDR3 bases are TGTGCCAGCAGTTTGTCGACAGGGGATAATTCACCCCTCCACTTT.

The chain links TRBV7-6 to TRBJ1-4; 7 bases line up with TRBD1. Germline CDR1 SGHVS, CDR2 FNYEAQ. The CDR3 loop spans 19 amino acids. V shed 2 bases and J 0 bases; nucleotides not matched to a gene: 12. CDR3 DNA: TGTGCCAGCAGCTTAAACCCACCGACAGGGCTTGCAACTAATGAAAAACTGTTTTTT. The encoded protein is CASSLNPPTGLATNEKLFF.

The chain couples TRBV5-1 to TRBJ2-5; D perhaps matches TRBD2 (7 bases). The CDR3 has 14 residues. Trimming removed 4 bases from V and 1 base from J, with 11 bases in between. Germline V gene data show CDR1 as SGHRS and CDR2 as YFSETQ. The CDR3 loop is CASSGGAVQETQYF. The CDR3 DNA sequence: TGCGCCAGCAGCGGGGGGGCTGTCCAAGAGACCCAGTACTTC.

This clone was found a few times. The J gene is TRBJ1-2, the V gene TRBV5-1, with a possible D match to TRBD1 (5 bases). This CDR3 comprises 16 residues. Germline lookup yields CDR1 SGHRS and CDR2 YFSETQ. V was clipped by 1 base and J by 7 bases, with 20 bases between them. CDR3 nucleotide sequence: TGCGCCAGCAGCTTGCCCCCCCCCGATGCGGGACCTGGCTACACCTTC. It translates to CASSLPPPDAGPGYTF.

CDR3 sequence reads: CASRPGLANNEQFF. CDR3 sequence (DNA): TGTGCCAGCAGACCGGGACTAGCTAACAATGAGCAGTTCTTC. The rearrangement links TRBV6-5 to TRBJ2-1; TRBD2 aligns across 9 bases. The CDR3 extends over 14 amino acids. The germline CDR1 and CDR2 sequences are MNHEY and SVGAGI. V was clipped by 6 bases and J by 5 bases; unmatched bases: 5.

V gene TRBV18 combines with J gene TRBJ2-1; D is possibly TRBD1 (6 bases). Germline values: CDR1 KGHSH, CDR2 LQKENI. The V end lost 2 bases, the J end lost 1 base, and 9 bases lay between the germline ends. This CDR3 spans 15 amino acids. This CDR3 reads CASSPSRGSYNEQFF. The CDR3 region has the DNA TGTGCCAGCTCACCATCCAGGGGATCCTACAATGAGCAGTTCTTC.

With respect to this clone: Other DNA sequences in the same sample also yield this CDR3. This rearrangement joins TRBV5-1 to TRBJ1-2; D is ambiguous. Germline V gene sequence: CDR1 SGHRS, CDR2 YFSETQ. V lost 0 bases and J 4 bases, leaving 4 bases between the germline ends. This CDR3 has 12 amino acids. The CDR3 DNA reads TGCGCCAGCAGCTTGGAAGGCTATGGCTACACCTTC. Its translation: CASSLEGYGYTF.

As to this clone: Other DNA sequences within the sample encode an identical CDR3. CDR3 DNA: TGCGCCAGCAGCTTGGGGAGTGGAAACACCATATATTTT. Amino acids: CASSLGSGNTIYF. V usage is TRBV5-1 and J usage is TRBJ1-3; no definite D call. This CDR3 region has 13 residues. The ends were cut back, 0 bases at V and 3 bases at J, with 4 bases in the middle. CDR1 SGHRS and CDR2 YFSETQ come from the germline V gene.

This rearrangement joins TRBV6-6 to TRBJ1-1; 7 positions match TRBD1. Trimming took 2 bases from V and 1 from J; bases not matched to a gene: 4. The germline gives CDR1 MNHNY, CDR2 SVGAGI (reference sequence). The CDR3 runs 15 residues. CDR3: CASSYGTEPNTEAFF. The CDR3 coding sequence is TGTGCCAGCAGTTACGGGACAGAACCGAACACTGAAGCTTTCTTT.